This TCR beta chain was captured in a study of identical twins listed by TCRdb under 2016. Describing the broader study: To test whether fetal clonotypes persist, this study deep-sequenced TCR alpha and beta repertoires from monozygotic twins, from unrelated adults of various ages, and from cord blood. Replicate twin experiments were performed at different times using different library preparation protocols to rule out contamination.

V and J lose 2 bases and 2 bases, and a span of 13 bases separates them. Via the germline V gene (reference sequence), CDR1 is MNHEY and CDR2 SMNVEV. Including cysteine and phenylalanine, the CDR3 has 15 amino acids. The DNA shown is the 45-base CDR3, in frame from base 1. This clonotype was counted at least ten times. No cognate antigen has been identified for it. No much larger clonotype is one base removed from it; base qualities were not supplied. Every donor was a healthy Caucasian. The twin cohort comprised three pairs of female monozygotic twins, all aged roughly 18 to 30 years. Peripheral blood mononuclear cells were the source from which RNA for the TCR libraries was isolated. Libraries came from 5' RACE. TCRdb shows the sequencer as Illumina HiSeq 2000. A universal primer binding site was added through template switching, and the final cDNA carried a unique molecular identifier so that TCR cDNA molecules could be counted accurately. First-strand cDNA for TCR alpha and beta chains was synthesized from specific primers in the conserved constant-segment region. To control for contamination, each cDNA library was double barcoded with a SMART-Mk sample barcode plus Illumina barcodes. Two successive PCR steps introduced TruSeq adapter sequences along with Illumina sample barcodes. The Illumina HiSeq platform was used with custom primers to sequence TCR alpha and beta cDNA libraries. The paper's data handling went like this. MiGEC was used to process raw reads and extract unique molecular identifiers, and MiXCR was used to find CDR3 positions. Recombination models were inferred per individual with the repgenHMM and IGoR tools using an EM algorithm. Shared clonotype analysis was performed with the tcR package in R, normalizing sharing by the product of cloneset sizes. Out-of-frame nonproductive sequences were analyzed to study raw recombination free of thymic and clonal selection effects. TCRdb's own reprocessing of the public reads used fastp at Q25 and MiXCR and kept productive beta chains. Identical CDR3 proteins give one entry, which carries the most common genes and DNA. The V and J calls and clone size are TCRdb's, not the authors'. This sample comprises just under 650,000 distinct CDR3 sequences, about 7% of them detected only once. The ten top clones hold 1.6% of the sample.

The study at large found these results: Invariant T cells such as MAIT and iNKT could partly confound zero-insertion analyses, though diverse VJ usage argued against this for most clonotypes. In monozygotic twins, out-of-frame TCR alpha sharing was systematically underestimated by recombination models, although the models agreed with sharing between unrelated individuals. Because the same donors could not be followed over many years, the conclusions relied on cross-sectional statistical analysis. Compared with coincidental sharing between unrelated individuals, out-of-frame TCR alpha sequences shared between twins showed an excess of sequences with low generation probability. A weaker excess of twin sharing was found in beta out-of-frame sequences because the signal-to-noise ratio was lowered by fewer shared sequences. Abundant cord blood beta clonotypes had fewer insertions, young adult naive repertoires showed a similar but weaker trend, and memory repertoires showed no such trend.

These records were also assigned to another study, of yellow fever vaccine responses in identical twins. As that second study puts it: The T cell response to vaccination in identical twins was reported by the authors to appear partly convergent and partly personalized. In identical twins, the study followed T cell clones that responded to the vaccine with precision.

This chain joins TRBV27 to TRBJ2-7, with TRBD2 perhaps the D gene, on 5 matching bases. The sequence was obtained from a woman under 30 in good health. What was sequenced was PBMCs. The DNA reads TGTGCCAGCAGTTTAAGAGGGTTTGGACCCTACGAGCAGTACTTC. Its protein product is CASSLRGFGPYEQYF.